These T cell receptor beta chains were read from a single sample in a study of T cell changes during pregnancy in multiple sclerosis. Using immunoSEQ multiplex PCR, the repertoire was profiled, and TCRdb retains in-frame clones only, with some absent. The table includes 40,000 to 60,000 clones, 80% to 95% detected once. The sample in question was CD4+ T cells from peripheral blood mononuclear cells, obtained in the third trimester of pregnancy. The receptors shown here come from a female donor with multiple sclerosis, enrolled in a pregnancy study. Both conserved end residues are part of each CDR3. D genes are given only for firm matches. The size field is filled for only some rows; it gives once, few, many or a size class.

J: TRBJ1-2
size: NA
D: TRBD1
V: TRBV4-1
DNA: TGCGCCAGCAGCCCGGGACAGTTCTATGGCTACACCTTC
CDR3: CASSPGQFYGYTF

J: TRBJ1-6
size: NA
D: NA
V: TRBV27
DNA: TGTGCCAGCACCACCCAGGGGAGTAATTCACCCCTCCACTTT
CDR3: CASTTQGSNSPLHF

J: TRBJ2-7
size: once
D: NA
V: TRBV6-6
DNA: TGTGCCAGCAGTCACGAGCAACCTTCCTACGAGCAGTACTTC
CDR3: CASSHEQPSYEQYF

J: TRBJ1-4
size: NA
D: TRBD1
V: TRBV7-6
DNA: TGTGCCAGCAGTTCCGGACAGGGAGTAGGTGAAAAACTGTTTTTT
CDR3: CASSSGQGVGEKLFF

J: TRBJ1-1
size: once
D: NA
V: TRBV10-3
DNA: TGTGCCATCAGGGTGGCCGCCCTGAACACTGAAGCTTTCTTT
CDR3: CAIRVAALNTEAFF

J: TRBJ2-2
size: NA
D: NA
V: TRBV6-6
DNA: TGTGCCAGCAGTTACGGCGGGGGCCTGAGCACCGGGGAGCTGTTTTTT
CDR3: CASSYGGGLSTGELFF

J: TRBJ1-5
size: NA
D: TRBD1
V: TRBV5-4
DNA: TGTGCCAGCAGCTTGGATGGGACAGGGGATCAGCCCCAGCATTTT
CDR3: CASSLDGTGDQPQHF

J: TRBJ2-1
size: NA
D: TRBD2
V: TRBV5-1
DNA: TGCGCCAGCAGCTTTACTAGCGGGGGGGAGAATGAGCAGTTCTTC
CDR3: CASSFTSGGENEQFF

J: TRBJ1-1
size: NA
D: TRBD1
V: TRBV7-9
DNA: TGTGCCAGCAGCTCCGGACAGGGCACTGAAGCTTTCTTT
CDR3: CASSSGQGTEAFF

J: TRBJ2-1
size: NA
D: NA
V: TRBV11-2
DNA: TGTGCCAGCAGCGCGGGGTTGGGGGTCGAGCAGTTCTTC
CDR3: CASSAGLGVEQFF

J: TRBJ1-3
size: NA
D: NA
V: TRBV7-8
DNA: TGTGCCAGCAGCCCTCGGGAGATCTCTGGAAACACCATATATTTT
CDR3: CASSPREISGNTIYF

J: TRBJ1-2
size: NA
D: TRBD1
V: TRBV29-1
DNA: TGCAGCGCCGGGAAGACAGGGGTCTCTGGCTACACCTTC
CDR3: CSAGKTGVSGYTF

J: TRBJ1-2
size: NA
D: NA
V: TRBV7-2
DNA: TGTGCCAGCAGCTTAGTTACGGCGGGTGGCTACACCTTC
CDR3: CASSLVTAGGYTF

J: TRBJ2-7
size: NA
D: TRBD1
V: TRBV5-1
DNA: TGCGCCAGCAGCTTCGGAACGGGGGACAGGGAAACCTACGAGCAGTACTTC
CDR3: CASSFGTGDRETYEQYF

J: TRBJ1-1
size: NA
D: NA
V: TRBV29-1
DNA: TGCAGCGTTGAACCCGATAGGGGGGGGGAAGCTTTCTTT
CDR3: CSVEPDRGGEAFF

J: TRBJ1-5
size: NA
D: NA
V: TRBV7-8
DNA: TGTGCCAGCAGCCAAAACTGGCAGGTATCGTATAGCAATCAGCCCCAGCATTTT
CDR3: CASSQNWQVSYSNQPQHF

J: TRBJ1-3
size: NA
D: NA
V: TRBV5-1
DNA: TGCGCCAGCAGCTTGGGACAGGCCGGATCTGGAAACACCATATATTTT
CDR3: CASSLGQAGSGNTIYF

J: TRBJ2-7
size: NA
D: TRBD1
V: TRBV11-2
DNA: TGTGCCAGCAGCTTAGCGAGGGCAGGGGGTACCTCCTACGAGCAGTACTTC
CDR3: CASSLARAGGTSYEQYF

J: TRBJ1-5
size: NA
D: NA
V: TRBV7-9
DNA: TGTGCCAGCAGCCTCGAGAATCAGCCCCAGCATTTT
CDR3: CASSLENQPQHF

J: TRBJ1-1
size: NA
D: TRBD1
V: TRBV5-6
DNA: TGTGCCAGCAGCTTGCAGGGGGCGGTTGAAGCTTTCTTT
CDR3: CASSLQGAVEAFF

J: TRBJ2-7
size: NA
D: NA
V: TRBV5-6
DNA: TGTGCCAGCAGCTTGGTTGGCACCTACGAGCAGTACTTC
CDR3: CASSLVGTYEQYF

J: TRBJ2-7
size: NA
D: NA
V: TRBV25-1
DNA: TGTGCCAGCAGTGATTCACACCGCTCCTACGAGCAGTACTTC
CDR3: CASSDSHRSYEQYF

J: TRBJ2-7
size: NA
D: TRBD1
V: TRBV6-1
DNA: TGTGCCAGTGAGACAGGGTCCGGCGAGCAGTACTTC
CDR3: CASETGSGEQYF

J: TRBJ1-6
size: NA
D: TRBD1
V: TRBV2
DNA: TGTGCCAGCATGGGACAGACCCATTCACCCCTCCACTTT
CDR3: CASMGQTHSPLHF

J: TRBJ2-3
size: NA
D: TRBD2
V: TRBV2
DNA: TGTGCCAGCAGTGAGAGGCGGGGGGTAGAGATTAGCATTGTAGATACGCAGTATTTT
CDR3: CASSERRGVEISIVDTQYF

J: TRBJ2-3
size: few
D: TRBD2
V: TRBV5-1
DNA: TGCGCCAGCAGCTTGGCCGGAGTACTAGCGGGGGGAACAGACACAGATACGCAGTATTTT
CDR3: CASSLAGVLAGGTDTDTQYF

J: TRBJ1-2
size: NA
D: NA
V: TRBV2
DNA: TGTGCCAGCAGTGAGGGGGTAGGGGGAGGCTACACCTTC
CDR3: CASSEGVGGGYTF

J: TRBJ1-1
size: NA
D: NA
V: TRBV25-1
DNA: TGTGCCAGCAGTGAATACTTCAGCGGAGACCTTTCCCCAGCTGAAGCTTTCTTT
CDR3: CASSEYFSGDLSPAEAFF

J: TRBJ1-2
size: NA
D: NA
V: TRBV9
DNA: TGTGCCAGCAGCGTAGCCCCGACAGCTAACTATGGCTACACCTTC
CDR3: CASSVAPTANYGYTF

J: TRBJ2-3
size: NA
D: TRBD2
V: TRBV10-3
DNA: TGTGCCATCAGTGAGAAGCGGGGGGGCGGAGATACGCAGTATTTT
CDR3: CAISEKRGGGDTQYF

J: TRBJ2-3
size: NA
D: TRBD2
V: TRBV13
DNA: TGTGCCAGCAGCTTTTGGCGGGGGGGCCGGGCAGATACGCAGTATTTT
CDR3: CASSFWRGGRADTQYF

J: TRBJ1-2
size: once
D: NA
V: TRBV5-6
DNA: TGTGCCAGCAGCTTGAGCGCTAGCCATGGCTACACCTTC
CDR3: CASSLSASHGYTF

J: TRBJ1-1
size: NA
D: NA
V: TRBV18
DNA: TGTGCCAGCTCACCATTGGATGGGGCAAACACTGAAGCTTTCTTT
CDR3: CASSPLDGANTEAFF

J: TRBJ1-1
size: once
D: NA
V: TRBV10-3
DNA: TGTGCCATCAGTGAGTCTGAGACAAACACTGAAGCTTTCTTT
CDR3: CAISESETNTEAFF

J: TRBJ2-1
size: NA
D: NA
V: TRBV27
DNA: TGTGCCAGCAGGAAGCCGACCGGGACATTAAGGAATGAGCAGTTCTTC
CDR3: CASRKPTGTLRNEQFF

J: TRBJ1-6
size: NA
D: NA
V: TRBV4-1
DNA: TGCGCCAGCAGCCAAGTTGCTCTCAGGGGCTTTGGTTCACCCCTCCACTTT
CDR3: CASSQVALRGFGSPLHF

J: TRBJ2-7
size: NA
D: TRBD1
V: TRBV6-6
DNA: TGTGCCAGCAGCCACCGGGGACAGGGGCACTACGAGCAGTACTTC
CDR3: CASSHRGQGHYEQYF

J: TRBJ1-2
size: NA
D: TRBD1
V: TRBV2
DNA: TGTGCCAGTGTAAAGACAGGGAATCCTGGCTACACCTTC
CDR3: CASVKTGNPGYTF

J: TRBJ2-3
size: NA
D: TRBD2
V: TRBV19
DNA: TGTGCCACTCAACTAGCGGGCGAAGATACGCAGTATTTT
CDR3: CATQLAGEDTQYF

J: TRBJ2-7
size: NA
D: TRBD1
V: TRBV16
DNA: TGTGCCAGCAGCCAGTCCGGGCCCTCCGGGACAGGGAATTGGGAAGGCGAGCAGTACTTC
CDR3: CASSQSGPSGTGNWEGEQYF